This is a list of T cell receptor beta chains from one sample in a study of blood T cell repertoires in COVID-19. The assay was immunoSEQ multiplex PCR, and TCRdb's table has in-frame clones only and misses some. The sample includes fewer than 300,000 clones, 90% to 95% seen only once; the top ten take 2.2%. The source material was peripheral blood. Source of these receptors: a woman aged 25-40 years with COVID-19, enrolled during active disease. Each CDR3 is given without its conserved first and last residue. D genes are given only for firm matches. Clone size, where shown, is once, few, many, or a class for clones that have expanded.

J	V	size	D	CDR3
TRBJ1-5	TRBV4-1	.	TRBD1	ASSQDYGTGQPQH
TRBJ1-1	TRBV25-1	.	.	ASSEPTGKNTEAF
TRBJ1-5	TRBV7-2	once	.	ASSSGPGSNQPQH
TRBJ2-7	TRBV27	.	TRBD1	ASSLDRGREQY
TRBJ2-7	TRBV18	.	TRBD2	ASSPDSGSNEQY
TRBJ2-1	TRBV25-1	few	.	ASSEIRGWDEQF
TRBJ2-2	TRBV15	.	TRBD1	ATSGTTGGYGELF
TRBJ2-3	TRBV18	.	TRBD1	ASSPTGARGTDTQY
TRBJ2-7	TRBV29-1	.	.	SVPLGGGGEQY
TRBJ1-5	TRBV5-4	.	.	ASSLGENQPQH
TRBJ2-7	TRBV19	.	TRBD1	ASSIGQGGGYEQY
TRBJ2-1	TRBV30	.	.	AWSKKQGRSSYNEQF
TRBJ2-2	TRBV7-7	.	.	ASSLDTGGELF
TRBJ1-1	TRBV19	.	.	ASHSGGRATEAF
TRBJ2-3	TRBV19	.	.	ASSIGKRESTDTQY
TRBJ2-1	TRBV29-1	.	TRBD2	SAGGGTSGYNEQF
TRBJ1-5	TRBV6-5	.	TRBD1	ASSYRQGGNQPQH
TRBJ2-3	TRBV3-1/TRBV3-2	.	TRBD2	ASSPPKREGTSDTQY
TRBJ2-1	TRBV24-1	.	TRBD1	ATRGTGKSSYNEQF
TRBJ1-1	TRBV12-3/TRBV12-4	.	.	ASRDRYEAF
TRBJ1-3	TRBV7-9	.	.	ASSIHRDSGNTIY
TRBJ2-1	TRBV27	.	TRBD1	ASSWGTAPYNEQF
TRBJ1-5	TRBV2	.	.	ASRERGHLDQPQH
TRBJ1-1	TRBV9	.	TRBD1	ASSSRVDRGLTEAF
TRBJ2-3	TRBV30	.	.	AWSVGSQGSTDTQY
TRBJ1-1	TRBV6-5	once	.	ASMRTPNTEAF
TRBJ2-1	TRBV29-1	.	TRBD2	SVLASGRVNEQF
TRBJ2-7	TRBV28	.	.	ASSESYEQY
TRBJ2-7	TRBV3-1/TRBV3-2	.	TRBD1	ASSARDRGREQY
TRBJ2-2	TRBV30	.	TRBD1	AWSAGTVNTGELF
TRBJ2-1	TRBV6-1	.	.	ASSESSPYNEQF
TRBJ1-1	TRBV3-1/TRBV3-2	.	.	ASSQGAAAEAF
TRBJ1-5	TRBV27	.	.	ASRRGGRNQPQH
TRBJ1-5	TRBV2	.	.	ASRQLDISNQPQH
TRBJ2-5	TRBV2	.	.	ASSETRAETQY
TRBJ1-1	TRBV4-2	.	.	ASSPQGSDTEAF
TRBJ2-1	TRBV9	.	.	ASSPRVSGYNEQF
TRBJ2-1	TRBV30	.	.	AWSVADYNEQF
TRBJ1-1	TRBV25-1	.	TRBD1	AAADRVNTEAF
TRBJ2-6	TRBV5-4	few	TRBD1	ASSLGWTGISGANVLT
TRBJ1-2	TRBV19	.	TRBD1	ASSTGQGQLKGYGYT
TRBJ2-7	TRBV29-1	.	.	SVVLTGNYEQY
TRBJ2-7	TRBV28	.	.	ASSRPGQLREQY
TRBJ2-1	TRBV19	.	.	ASSIRAGNYNEQF
TRBJ2-1	TRBV5-1	.	.	ASSPTGMSYNEQF
TRBJ2-7	TRBV11-3	many	TRBD2	ASSPGTSGVSSYEQY
TRBJ1-1	TRBV7-8	.	.	ASSLLPGQQNTEAF
TRBJ1-3	TRBV19	.	.	ATRPQGSSGNTIY
TRBJ2-7	TRBV5-1	.	TRBD1	ASSLEQGTNEQY
TRBJ1-1	TRBV28	.	TRBD1	ASSSRQGRVDTEAF
TRBJ1-3	TRBV3-1/TRBV3-2	.	.	ASSQDSGGTGNTIY
TRBJ1-2	TRBV10-2	.	TRBD1	ASSRDRGVYT
TRBJ1-1	TRBV3-1/TRBV3-2	.	.	ASSLGGNTEAF
TRBJ1-5	TRBV28	.	.	ASENTGSQPQH
TRBJ1-1	TRBV19	once	.	ASNLRVNTEAF
TRBJ1-1	TRBV6-2/TRBV6-3	.	TRBD1	ASSVRDRGLGTEAF